This T cell receptor (beta chain) was sequenced during a study of chemoradiotherapy in HPV16-positive cancers. Study details: Functional T-cell assays on two HPV16-positive patients' cells defined candidate HPV-specific clones and common TCR motifs. General study findings and limits: Non-HPV-specific T cells did not expand in tumors during treatment, whereas candidate HPV-specific clones and E7-related motifs did. Functional assays defining HPV-specific T cells used only a couple of HPV16-positive patients. In HPV16-positive patients, HPV-responsive T-cell expansion tracked better recurrence-free survival.

Trimming shortened V by 0 bases and J by 1 base, and 8 bases separated the two germline ends. Germline V lookup: CDR1 SGHRS, CDR2 YFSETQ. This CDR3 is built from 15 residues. Clones were sequenced by immunoSEQ multiplex PCR, and TCRdb holds only the in-frame ones, with some missing. The sample shows thousands of clones, about 74% of them seen only once. A note on this clone: The antigen remains undetermined.

The origin of this receptor is a human donor with HPV-associated anogenital cancer. The V call is TRBV5-1, the J call TRBJ2-4; the D call may be TRBD1 or TRBD2 (5 bases each). The material sequenced was tumor tissue, taken from a patient who underwent chemoradiotherapy. This CDR3 reads CASSLDGDAKNIQYF. The DNA of the CDR3 is TGCGCCAGCAGCTTGGACGGGGACGCCAAAAACATTCAGTACTTC.